These 12 T cell receptor beta chains were all obtained from the same sample, sequenced in a study of control samples from healthy donors and cancer patients. TCRdb's copy holds only in-frame clones and misses some; the assay was immunoSEQ multiplex PCR. This sample has more than 75,000 clones, with about four fifths found just once. The sample was PBMCs. The receptors were sampled from a man between 65 and 85 years old with lung cancer.

This chain joins TRBV5-1 and TRBJ1-5; 9 nucleotides align to TRBD1. The germline V gene encodes CDR1 SGHRS and CDR2 YFSETQ. The V gene end was trimmed by 4 bases and the J gene end by 7 bases; junction bases not matched to a gene: 3. The CDR3 length is 13 residues. DNA for the CDR3: TGCGCCAGCAGCAGGACAGGGGACCAGCCCCAGCATTTT. This codes for CASSRTGDQPQHF.

V is TRBV30 and J is TRBJ1-1; possibly TRBD1 for D (6 bases). Germline lookup yields CDR1 GTSNPN and CDR2 SVGIG (reference sequence). CDR3 length: 12 residues. Deletions cut 7 bases from V and 1 base from J, with 10 bases between. The CDR3: CASTQGNTEAFF. The CDR3 DNA reads TGTGCCTCGACACAGGGGAACACTGAAGCTTTCTTT.

This clone has just a few counts. The CDR3 nucleotides read TGTGCCAGCAGTGATATCGGCCGATCGGAGCTGTTTTTT. Its protein is CASSDIGRSELFF. This rearrangement joins TRBV2 to TRBJ2-2; no clear D gene. Germline V gene data show CDR1 as SNHLY and CDR2 as FYNNEI. V was clipped by 3 bases and J by 10 bases, with 12 bases between them. The CDR3 loop spans 13 amino acids.

This clone has just a few counts. The V gene is TRBV7-2, the J gene TRBJ2-7; a possible D gene is TRBD2 (5 bases). Trimming shortened V by 3 bases and J by 5 bases, and 14 bases separated the two germline ends. In germline, CDR1 is SGHTA, CDR2 FQGNSA. This CDR3 has 14 residues. The DNA for the CDR3 is TGTGCCAGCAGCTTTGGGGAGCGTGGGCACGAGCAGTACTTC. This codes for CASSFGERGHEQYF.

CDR3: CASGVKTGWREKLFF. CDR3 DNA sequence: TGTGCCAGCGGGGTTAAGACAGGGTGGAGAGAAAAACTGTTTTTT. This sequence joins TRBV2 and TRBJ1-4, with 7 positions matching TRBD1. J gave up 8 bases and V 8 bases, and 14 bases lay outside the gene matches. This CDR3 comprises 15 residues. The germline V gene encodes CDR1 SNHLY and CDR2 FYNNEI.

Worth noting for this clone: The junction differs from germline at one of its ends, possibly a read error. The chain links TRBV7-2 to TRBJ1-4, with a tentative D call TRBD1 (6 bases). From germline, CDR1 is SGHTA and CDR2 FQGNSA. There are 15 residues in the CDR3. The CDR3 is CAGSPIQGGREKLFF. The CDR3 DNA follows: TGTGCCGGCAGCCCTATACAGGGTGGAAGAGAAAAACTGTTTTTT.

J is TRBJ2-6 and V is TRBV6-2 or TRBV6-3; a weak D match, TRBD2 (6 bases). The CDR3 has 15 residues. The germline CDR1 and CDR2 sequences are MNHEY and SVGEGT. V shed 2 bases and J shed 2 bases, with 7 bases lying between them. The CDR3 here is CASSYPGAGANVLTF. The CDR3 nucleotides are TGTGCCAGCAGTTACCCGGGGGCTGGGGCCAACGTCCTGACTTTC.

Here the CDR3 reads CASSAAGGRSYNEQFF. The CDR3 bases are TGTGCCAGCAGCGCCGCGGGGGGTCGCTCCTACAATGAGCAGTTCTTC. The chain couples TRBV7-2 to TRBJ2-1; the match to TRBD2 covers 8 bases. CDR1 is SGHTA and CDR2 is FQGNSA in the germline V gene. J gave up 0 bases and V 5 bases, and 6 bases lay outside the gene matches. The CDR3 sequence is 16 residues long.

CDR3 loop: CASSIPFSGTNWAGELFF. CDR3 nucleotides: TGTGCCAGTAGTATTCCGTTCTCCGGTACTAACTGGGCCGGGGAGCTGTTTTTT. The chain combines TRBV19 with TRBJ2-2; D is ambiguous. CDR1 and CDR2 from the germline V gene are LNHDA and SQIVND (reference sequence). The CDR3 is 18 residues long. V lost 3 bases, J lost 6 bases, and 23 bases lay in between.

This sequence joins TRBV7-9 and TRBJ2-4, with 8 bases lining up with TRBD1. Germline CDR1 and CDR2: SEHNR and FQNEAQ (reference sequence). V lost 5 bases, J lost 0 bases, and 6 bases stayed unmatched. The CDR3 contains 16 residues. CDR3 nucleotides: TGTGCCAGCAGCCTCACAGGGGGACTAGCCAAAAACATTCAGTACTTC. Its protein product is CASSLTGGLAKNIQYF. Using reference TRBV7-9 and TRBJ2-4 for the parts outside the CDR3, the full variable domain is DTGVSQNPRHKITKRGQNVTFRCDPISEHNRLYWYRQTLGQGPEFLTYFQNEAQLEKSRLLSDRFSAERPKGSFSTLEIQRTEQGDSAMYLCASSLTGGLAKNIQYFGAGTRLSVL.

The V call is TRBV5-1, the J call TRBJ2-3; 8 bases map to TRBD2. The CDR3 is 18 residues long. CDR1 is SGHRS and CDR2 is YFSETQ in the germline V gene. V lost 0 bases, J lost 2 bases, and 11 bases stayed unmatched. The CDR3: CASSLAAGGVMVTDTQYF. The DNA for the CDR3 is TGCGCCAGCAGCTTGGCCGCGGGGGGAGTCATGGTCACAGATACGCAGTATTTT.

The V gene is TRBV29-1, the J gene TRBJ1-1, with D unclear. Germline V gives CDR1 SQVTM, CDR2 ANQGSEA. Trimming cost V 3 bases and J 4 bases, with 12 bases left between them. This CDR3 spans 13 amino acids. Written as DNA, the CDR3 is TGCAGCGTTGATTTGCCGGGTGGCACTGAAGCTTTCTTT. Translating gives CSVDLPGGTEAFF.